This paragraph reports one T cell receptor beta chain. Its antigen is unknown. This entry belongs to a study of T-cell reconstitution after alpha-beta-depleted transplantation in children. Study-level findings and limits: One year after transplant, T-cell counts and diversity came mostly from newly produced T cells. Approximately two months post-transplant, alpha-beta T cells reportedly originated from several hundred expanded graft clones.

Germline V gives CDR1 SGHVS, CDR2 FQNEAQ. Trimming removed 5 bases from V and 9 bases from J, with 20 bases in between. This CDR3 is built from 16 residues. It was with unique molecular identifiers that the TCRbeta library was prepared. MiXCR was run by TCRdb on the PCR reads, yielding one entry per CDR3 protein. The sample has about 830,000 distinct CDR3 sequences, roughly 15% seen once; the top ten hold approximately 5%. The source material was PBMCs, mostly from graft donor cells, sampled 360 days after TCRalphabeta/CD19-depleted stem cell transplant. This receptor was obtained from a male patient younger than 18 who had a stem cell transplant for acute lymphoblastic leukemia, so the T cells may come from the graft donor. The rearrangement links TRBV7-8 to TRBJ1-6; D may be TRBD1 (5 bases). The CDR3 region is CASSRYRRGRGSPLHF. The DNA of the CDR3 is TGTGCCAGCAGCCGGTACCGAAGGGGCCGCGGTTCACCCCTCCACTTT.